The subject of this entry is one TCR beta chain. What it binds is unknown. One end of the junction fails to match germline, which may point to a read error. The entry originates in a study of radiotherapy plus CTLA-4 blockade in lung cancer. About the research overall: Disease control was achieved by roughly 32% of patients, and objective responses by about 17%.

Measured with immunoSEQ multiplex PCR; TCRdb has only the in-frame clones, and not every one. The repertoire holds over a thousand clones, with about 88% as singletons. Broader study findings: Peripheral blood showed expansion of tumor-derived TCR clones after radiotherapy and ipilimumab. Early shifts in blood T cell clones, with interferon-beta, reportedly predicted response best.

The CDR3 spans 17 residues. Germline-derived CDR1 and CDR2 are MNHNS and SASEGT. Sequencing used tumor tissue, obtained from a patient treated with radiotherapy plus ipilimumab. This receptor was taken from a human donor with non-small cell lung cancer who had a complete response to radiotherapy plus ipilimumab. V gene TRBV6-1 combines with J gene TRBJ1-1; 7 bases fit TRBD1. The CDR3: CASSDNPLGQVGTEAFF. The CDR3 region has the DNA TGTGCTAGCAGTGATAATCCTCTCGGACAGGTGGGGACTGAAGCTTTCTTT.